This T cell receptor (beta chain) is from a study of OX40 agonist ivuxolimab in advanced cancers. About the study as a whole: Ivuxolimab, which targeted the costimulatory receptor OX40 (CD134), was an agonistic, fully human IgG2 monoclonal antibody. Intravenous ivuxolimab was administered to patients every 2 weeks at six dose levels: 0.01, 0.1, 0.3, 1.5, 3 and 10 mg/kg. Of the roughly 52 dose-escalation patients, hepatocellular carcinoma was present in 19, melanoma in approximately 15, renal cell carcinoma in 9 and head and neck cancer in 9. A male proportion of roughly 85% and a mean age of 60 years, ranging from 23 to 79, were recorded for the dose-escalation cohort. Patients were allowed to have had prior anti-PD-1, anti-PD-L1 or anti-CTLA-4 therapy, and more than 35% of the dose-escalation patients had been treated with checkpoint inhibitors. Three dose-escalation patients achieved partial responses, one with hepatocellular carcinoma and two with cutaneous melanoma. The point of sequencing TCRbeta in the periphery was to test whether ivuxolimab changed TCR sequence diversity and drove clonal T-cell expansion. The paper reports the monotherapy dose-escalation portion (N = 52 patients) of the phase I ivuxolimab trial.

Genomic DNA was extracted from sorted cells for sequencing of the TCRbeta CDR3 region. TCRbeta CDR3 regions were sequenced using the immunoSEQ Assay. TCRdb retrieved this table from immuneACCESS and kept in-frame rearrangements only. Not all clones are present; in checked studies, unresolved V genes account for under half, and no reason is known for the remainder. The sample yields approximately 25,000 clones; 65% to 80% were counted once. In total, the top ten clones hold more than 15% of the sample. This clone was detected ten times or more. This receptor's antigen is unknown. Base quality data are lacking; no much larger clone is found one base away. Overall study outcomes, separate from this receptor: In the 0.1-3.0 mg/kg groups, partial responders were among the patients with the lowest normalized peripheral clonal expansion, particularly in CD8+ T cells. At doses of 0.1 to 3.0 mg/kg, clonal expansion of both CD4+ and CD8+ T cells in blood was seen between baseline and week 6. Low levels of normalized T-cell clonal expansion were also seen in some patients who did not respond. On average, CD8+ T cells showed more expanded clones than CD4+ T cells after ivuxolimab. The antigen specificity of the peripheral T cells that underwent clonal expansion was not determined.

Trimming takes 6 bases off V and 2 bases off J; junction bases not matched to a gene: 4. Looking up the germline V gene yields CDR1 MRHNA and CDR2 SNTAGT. Including cysteine and phenylalanine, the CDR3 has 14 amino acids. Of the read, only the CDR3 DNA is kept; its 42 bases are in frame from base 1. Patients with a history of autoimmune disease or receiving systemic immunosuppression were excluded from the trial. Peripheral blood for TCR sequencing was collected from all dose cohorts at baseline, on cycle 4 day 1, and on cycle 7 day 1. The samples were taken from a phase I, first-in-human, multicenter, open-label dose-escalation trial of ivuxolimab. The trial enrolled adults with locally advanced or metastatic head and neck squamous cell, hepatocellular, melanoma or renal cell carcinoma. Before TCR sequencing, CD4+ T cells and CD8+ T cells from peripheral blood were sorted into separate populations.

The material sequenced was CD4+ or CD8+ T cells sorted from blood, taken in a trial of the OX40 agonist ivuxolimab. The sequence links TRBV6-4 to TRBJ2-3, with 8 bases aligning to TRBD1. This receptor was taken from an adult with an advanced solid tumor such as melanoma, head and neck, liver or kidney cancer. The bases read TGTGCCAGCAGCGAGGGACAGGACACAGATACGCAGTATTTT. It translates as CASSEGQDTDTQYF.